Detailed here is one T cell receptor (beta chain). Its target is unknown. This sample stems from a study of OX40 agonist ivuxolimab in advanced cancers. Findings and limits, study-wide: Low normalized clonal expansion also occurred in some nonresponding patients. Expanded clones were, on average, more numerous in CD8+ T cells than in CD4+.

Profiled with immunoSEQ multiplex PCR; TCRdb holds only in-frame clones, not every one. The sample lists roughly 51,000 clones, more than 85% occurring once. CDR3 length: 17 residues. The V and J ends lost 3 bases and 0 bases, in that order; junction bases with no gene match: 7. The germline gives CDR1 SGDLS, CDR2 YYNGEE. The specimen was CD4+ or CD8+ T cells sorted from blood, collected in a trial of the OX40 agonist ivuxolimab. V and J are TRBV9 and TRBJ2-3; 10 nucleotides align to TRBD2. The clonotype was recovered from an adult with an advanced solid tumor such as melanoma, head and neck, liver or kidney cancer. The CDR3 DNA sequence: TGTGCCAGCAGCGGGGGGGAGACTAGCGGGAGCACAGATACGCAGTATTTT. Its translation is CASSGGETSGSTDTQYF. Using reference TRBV9 and TRBJ2-3 for the parts outside the CDR3, the full variable domain is DSGVTQTPKHLITATGQRVTLRCSPRSGDLSVYWYQQSLDQGLQFLIQYYNGEERAKGNILERFSAQQFPDLHSELNLSSLELGDSALYFCASSGGETSGSTDTQYFGPGTRLTVL.